This TCR beta chain was sequenced for a study of T-cell reconstitution after alpha-beta-depleted transplantation in children. Study-level findings and limits: By one year post-transplant, T-cell counts and diversity largely arose from T cells that were newly produced. Several hundred expanded graft clones reportedly gave rise to the alpha-beta T cells present about two months after transplant. After transplant, high TCRbeta diversity at day 60 in some patients arose from surviving recipient T cells and thymic progenitors.

The germline CDR1 and CDR2 sequences are SGHRS and YFSETQ. V was shortened by 3 bases and J by 9 bases, with 19 bases between the two germline ends. The CDR3 length is 15 residues. This clonotype appeared many times. Its matching antigen is unknown. For TCRbeta, the library was prepared with unique molecular identifiers. TCRdb called the PCR reads again in MiXCR, with one record for every CDR3 protein. The repertoire includes approximately 110,000 distinct CDR3 sequences, 10% of them detected once, and nearly 35% sits in the top ten. This TCR derives from a boy aged 2 to 10 with acute lymphoblastic leukemia, due to receive a stem cell transplant. This chain joins TRBV5-1 and TRBJ2-1, with TRBD2 as a possible D gene (6 bases). This specimen was PBMCs, taken before TCRalphabeta/CD19-depleted stem cell transplant. CDR3 amino acids: CASSSSMLSGFEQFF. The CDR3 DNA reads TGCGCCAGCAGCTCATCAATGCTTAGCGGTTTTGAGCAGTTCTTC.